This TCR beta chain came from a study of blood T cell repertoires in COVID-19. J lost 9 bases, V lost 0 bases, and 11 bases had no gene match. This CDR3 spans 15 amino acids. Germline V gene lookup returns CDR1 GTSNPN and CDR2 SVGIG (reference sequence). The assay was immunoSEQ multiplex PCR, and TCRdb's table has in-frame clones only and misses some. The sample has about 190,000 clones, more than 85% seen once; the top ten hold approximately 1.1%. Sequencing was carried out using peripheral blood. The sequence came from a man aged 30-40 years with acute or convalescent COVID-19. The rearrangement links TRBV30 to TRBJ2-1, with TRBD2 identical over 7 bases. The CDR3 sequence is CAWSVDAGVHGEQFF. In DNA, the CDR3 is TGTGCCTGGAGTGTGGACGCGGGGGTACACGGTGAGCAGTTCTTC.